Each of the 21 T cell receptor beta chains below was sequenced from the same sample in a study of blood T cell repertoires in COVID-19. Here immunoSEQ multiplex PCR was the method, and the copy in TCRdb shows in-frame clones only, minus some. The repertoire holds 30,000 or so clones, with roughly nine tenths as singletons. The sample was peripheral blood. These receptors all stem from a man older than 75 with acute or convalescent COVID-19.

The chain employs TRBV7-2 and TRBJ2-2; 9 bases align to TRBD1. Germline V CDR1 and CDR2: SGHTA, FQGNSA. The CDR3 length is 15 residues. V was clipped by 4 bases and J by 4 bases; unmatched bases: 4. The CDR3 spells CASSSWTGATGELFF. The CDR3 DNA sequence: TGTGCCAGCAGCTCCTGGACAGGGGCCACCGGGGAGCTGTTTTTT.

The chain joins TRBV10-3 to TRBJ2-3; TRBD2 matches at 9 bases. Losses at the gene ends were 10 bases for V and 4 bases for J; bases not matched to a gene: 9. CDR3 length: 14 residues. Germline V lookup: CDR1 ENHRY, CDR2 SYGVKD. Here the CDR3 DNA reads TGTGCCACCTCCGGGACTAGCTCTTCAGATACGCAGTATTTT. Its protein is CATSGTSSSDTQYF.

This clone has a handful of counts. This chain links TRBV27 with TRBJ1-2; 8 bases fit TRBD1. This CDR3 spans 16 amino acids. Per the germline V gene, CDR1 is MNHEY and CDR2 is SMNVEV (reference sequence). The V and J ends lost 11 bases and 4 bases, in that order; junction bases with no gene match: 18. DNA of the CDR3: TGTGCCTCATCCTCCGGACAGGGAAGGGTTAGCTATGGCTACACCTTC. Protein: CASSSGQGRVSYGYTF.

The V call is TRBV9, the J call TRBJ2-1; the D gene is possibly TRBD2 (6 bases). The CDR3 has 15 amino acids. CDR1 and CDR2 from the germline V gene are SGDLS and YYNGEE. V was cut by 3 bases and J by 5 bases, with 15 bases left in between. In nucleotides, the CDR3 is TGTGCCAGCAGCGCCTTGGAGGGGCTAAACAATGAGCAGTTCTTC. This encodes CASSALEGLNNEQFF.

The rearrangement joins TRBV11-3 to TRBJ2-7; D gene unclear. CDR3 size: 14 residues. Trimming shortened V by 0 bases and J by 0 bases, and 6 bases separated the two germline ends. From germline, CDR1 is SGHNT and CDR2 YENEEA. The CDR3 coding sequence is TGTGCCAGCAGCTTAGAGGGCGACTCCTACGAGCAGTACTTC. It codes for CASSLEGDSYEQYF.

This sequence joins TRBV19 and TRBJ1-2, with D perhaps TRBD1 (5 bases). The V and J ends lost 11 bases and 8 bases respectively, with 21 bases between them. The CDR3 runs 13 residues. Germline V gene data show CDR1 as LNHDA and CDR2 as SQIVND (reference sequence). The CDR3 region has the DNA TGTGCCTGCGGGGACGGCCGCTGGATGGGCTACACCTTC. It translates to CACGDGRWMGYTF.

The V gene is TRBV19, the J gene TRBJ2-7; perhaps TRBD2 as D (5 bases). Germline V gives CDR1 LNHDA, CDR2 SQIVND (reference sequence). The CDR3 runs 16 residues. With 1 base removed from V and 5 bases from J, the gap between germline ends came to 18 bases. The CDR3 DNA reads as TGTGCCAGTAGTATAGGTCTGAGGGAATGGAGAAACGAGCAGTACTTC. This gives the protein CASSIGLREWRNEQYF.

The chain carries TRBV23-1 and TRBJ2-7; no firm D call. TRBV23-1 is annotated as an ORF whose role is uncertain. V was trimmed by 0 bases and J by 4 bases, leaving 13 bases between them. The CDR3 runs to 15 residues. CDR3 nucleotide sequence: TGCGCCAGCAGTCAATCTTGGGCTTCGGCGTACGAGCAGTACTTC. Amino acids: CASSQSWASAYEQYF.

The rearrangement uses TRBV6-5 and TRBJ2-7; D is undetermined. CDR1 MNHEY and CDR2 SVGAGI come from the germline V gene. V lost 5 bases to trimming and J lost 3 bases, with 14 bases between them. The CDR3 sequence is 14 residues long. DNA of the CDR3: TGTGCCAGCAGTCCCTTTGGCGGCCACTACGAGCAGTACTTC. As protein: CASSPFGGHYEQYF.

DNA for the CDR3: TGCAGTGCCCGACAGGCCTACGAGCAGTACTTC. As protein: CSARQAYEQYF. The chain links TRBV20-1 to TRBJ2-7, with D possibly being TRBD1 (6 bases). CDR1 DFQATT and CDR2 SNEGSKA come from the germline V gene (reference sequence). Trimming removed 6 bases at V and 2 bases at J, with 8 bases between. The length of the CDR3 is 11 residues.

The chain uses TRBV29-1 and TRBJ2-5; no reliable D call. The CDR3 extends over 11 amino acids. Germline V gene lookup returns CDR1 SQVTM and CDR2 ANQGSEA. The V end lost 6 bases, the J end lost 3 bases, and 8 bases lay between the germline ends. The CDR3 spells CSVAGEETQYF. The CDR3 DNA reads TGCAGCGTAGCAGGTGAAGAGACCCAGTACTTC. Looking up the rest from reference TRBV29-1 and TRBJ2-5 gives the full variable domain: SAVISQKPSRDICQRGTSLTIQCQVDSQVTMMFWYRQQPGQSLTLIATANQGSEATYESGFVIDKFPISRPNLTFSTLTVSNMSPEDSSIYLCSVAGEETQYFGPGTRLLVL.

V usage is TRBV5-1 and J usage is TRBJ2-4, with 9 nucleotides matching TRBD1. The CDR3 runs to 18 residues. The V and J ends lost 0 bases and 1 base, in that order; junction bases with no gene match: 8. In germline, CDR1 is SGHRS, CDR2 YFSETQ. The CDR3, as DNA: TGCGCCAGCAGCTTGGGGACAGGGGACGCTCCCGCCAAAAACATTCAGTACTTC. It yields the protein CASSLGTGDAPAKNIQYF. Full variable domain (remainder filled in from reference TRBV5-1 and TRBJ2-4): KAGVTQTPRYLIKTRGQQVTLSCSPISGHRSVSWYQQTPGQGLQFLFEYFSETQRNKGNFPGRFSGRQFSNSRSEMNVSTLELGDSALYLCASSLGTGDAPAKNIQYFGAGTRLSVL.

The chain carries TRBV5-7 and TRBJ2-5; 7 positions agree with TRBD1. TRBV5-7 belongs to the ORF category, with a function that is uncertain. V trimming: 0 bases; J trimming: 4 bases; junction bases outside the gene matches: 0. This CDR3 contains 13 residues. Here the CDR3 reads CASSLDRGETQYF. CDR3 DNA: TGTGCCAGCAGCTTGGACAGGGGAGAGACCCAGTACTTC.

The CDR3, as DNA: TGTGCCAGCAGCTCAACCGGGGCCTATAATTCACCCCTCCACTTT. As protein: CASSSTGAYNSPLHF. The chain has TRBV3-1 (or the pseudogene TRBV3-2) and TRBJ1-6, with unresolved D. The CDR3 runs 15 residues. Per the germline V gene, CDR1 is LGHDT and CDR2 is YNNKEL (reference sequence). V was trimmed by 5 bases and J by 2 bases, leaving 10 bases between them.

The chain joins TRBV5-5 to TRBJ1-1; 7 bases line up with TRBD1. This CDR3 comprises 14 residues. CDR1 and CDR2 (germline): SGHKS, YYEKEE (reference sequence). J lost 1 base, V lost 1 base, and 1 base had no gene match. CDR3 bases: TGTGCCAGCAGCTTGAGGGACAGGAACACTGAAGCTTTCTTT. Translating it yields CASSLRDRNTEAFF. The variable domain in full, with the rest retrieved from reference TRBV5-5 and TRBJ1-1, is DAGVTQSPTHLIKTRGQQVTLRCSPISGHKSVSWYQQVLGQGPQFIFQYYEKEERGRGNFPDRFSARQFPNYSSELNVNALLLGDSALYLCASSLRDRNTEAFFGQGTRLTVV.

This chain connects TRBV9 to TRBJ2-1, with 10 bases matching TRBD2. CDR1 is SGDLS and CDR2 is YYNGEE in the germline V gene. CDR3 size: 16 residues. V dropped 2 bases and J dropped 3; count of bases not matched to a gene: 5. CDR3 sequence reads: CASSVRSGGDYNEQFF. CDR3 sequence (DNA): TGTGCCAGCAGCGTGAGAAGCGGGGGGGACTACAATGAGCAGTTCTTC.

The chain is built from TRBV27 and TRBJ1-2; possible D gene TRBD1, 6 bases. This CDR3 is 15 amino acids long. Germline CDR1 reads MNHEY; CDR2 reads SMNVEV (reference sequence). Trimming removed 4 bases from V and 4 bases from J, with 16 bases in between. In DNA, the CDR3 is TGTGCCAGCAGTTCGTTCCCACAGGGTCCCTATGGCTACACCTTC. Its translation is CASSSFPQGPYGYTF.

V and J are TRBV6-6 and TRBJ1-2; D is undetermined. The germline V gene has CDR1 MNHNY and CDR2 SVGAGI (reference sequence). This CDR3 has 12 residues. Trimming removed 6 bases at V and 7 bases at J, with 12 bases between. Written as DNA, the CDR3 is TGTGCCAGCAGCCTCTTTCTCGGTGGCTACACCTTC. It encodes CASSLFLGGYTF.

The genes are TRBV5-1 and TRBJ1-1; D may be TRBD1 (5 bases). The germline gives CDR1 SGHRS, CDR2 YFSETQ. Trimming took 4 bases from V and 2 from J, leaving 15 bases between them. The CDR3 extends over 15 amino acids. The CDR3 region has the DNA TGCGCCAGCAGCCTGCAGGGTGTTGACAACACTGAAGCTTTCTTT. Its translation is CASSLQGVDNTEAFF.

This sequence joins TRBV19 and TRBJ2-4, with 8 bases identical to TRBD1. There are 16 residues in the CDR3. The J segment lost 4 bases and the V segment lost 1 base, leaving 6 bases of the junction unmatched. Germline CDR1 is LNHDA and CDR2 is SQIVND (reference sequence). The CDR3 region has the DNA TGTGCCAGTAGTATAGTTCAGGGGGCGGCAAAAAACATTCAGTACTTC. This sequence encodes CASSIVQGAAKNIQYF. Full variable domain (missing parts from reference TRBV19 and TRBJ2-4): DGGITQSPKYLFRKEGQNVTLSCEQNLNHDAMYWYRQDPGQGLRLIYYSQIVNDFQKGDIAEGYSVSREKKESFPLTVTSAQKNPTAFYLCASSIVQGAAKNIQYFGAGTRLSVL.

J is TRBJ2-7 and V is TRBV5-1; TRBD2 aligns across 8 bases. After removal of 3 bases from V and 5 bases from J, the junction contained 10 bases not matched to a gene. The CDR3 has 15 amino acids. Germline V gene lookup returns CDR1 SGHRS and CDR2 YFSETQ. The CDR3 region is CASSSLGSGRDEQYF. As DNA, the CDR3 is TGCGCCAGCAGCTCCCTGGGATCCGGGAGGGACGAGCAGTACTTC.